This is a list of T cell receptor beta chains from one sample in a study of CXCR3-negative and CXCR3-positive naive CD8 T cells. Each CDR3 protein gets one entry in TCRdb, which reprocessed the 5' RACE reads and gives no DNA. The sample table sets out around 160,000 distinct CDR3 sequences. The sample taken for sequencing was naive CXCR3+ CD8+ T cells from blood. The receptors stem from a human donor in good health. Some clones in this sample may be carry-over from other donors' samples. The CDR3 runs from the conserved cysteine through the conserved F or W.

v_call	j_call	cdr3_aa
TRBV28	TRBJ2-5	CASSSDRTQYF
TRBV7-9	TRBJ1-4	CASSPSGTNEKLFF
TRBV5-6	TRBJ2-1	CASSFGTPSYNEQFF
TRBV29-1	TRBJ2-7	CSVDGGYEQYF
TRBV4-1	TRBJ1-5	CASSQQGLGNQPQHF
TRBV10-1	TRBJ2-5	CASTDSKETQYF
TRBV30	TRBJ2-1	CAWSAPGPTSGAVRAFEQFF
TRBV29-1	TRBJ2-7	CSVSGLAGGYEQYF
TRBV4-1	TRBJ2-6	CASSQEVAISGANVLTF
TRBV12-3/TRBV12-4	TRBJ2-7	CASSLPPAAGRLNYEQYF
TRBV29-1	TRBJ1-1	CSVEPLAAVNEAFF
TRBV28	TRBJ2-2	CASSLREGFAGELFF
TRBV29-1	TRBJ2-7	CSVSTGDNYEQYF
TRBV25-1	TRBJ1-1	CASRGLGAYTEAFF
TRBV20-1	TRBJ2-2	CSVLPGLAGGDTGELFF
TRBV9	TRBJ2-3	CASSVAAGGGTDTQYF
TRBV21-1	TRBJ2-6	CASSYRGLHNVLTF
TRBV28	TRBJ2-3	CASSFLGLAGAADTQYF
TRBV20-1	TRBJ2-7	CSASDGESYEQYF
TRBV4-1	TRBJ2-7	CASSPERDWTYEQYF
TRBV11-2	TRBJ2-7	CASSLAFFEREFYEQYF
TRBV12-3/TRBV12-4	TRBJ2-1	CASYGGEAPEQFF
TRBV5-1	TRBJ1-1	CASSPGQGWNTEAFF
TRBV20-1	TRBJ2-7	CSARDLGTGGYEQYF
TRBV12-3/TRBV12-4	TRBJ1-2	CASSLPSTGGGDGYTF
TRBV27	TRBJ1-1	CASSHNTEAFF
TRBV9	TRBJ2-4	CASSAGRDLNIQYF